The subject of this entry is one T cell receptor beta chain. This clonotype was recorded many times. Its antigen is still unknown. Per-base quality was not reported, and no clone a single base away is much larger than it. Preparation of the library involved RACE. The sequencer listed for this sample is NextSeq 500. During library preparation, unique molecular identifiers were attached to individual cDNA molecules so that TCRs could be counted quantitatively and reproducibly. Both TCR alpha and TCR beta chains were sequenced from each blood RNA sample. For the original study's pipeline: The median number of TCRs per sample was around 100,000, ranging from about 23,224 to 750,000. The Decombinator software suite was used to annotate V, J and CDR3 in the TCR reads. For the PS versus PT1 abundance plots, all samples were subsampled to the same number of TCRs (28,000). TCRs were defined as expanded if absent before sensitization and observed at least eight times at the 2-week time point. TCRdb's own reprocessing of the public reads used fastp at Q25 and MiXCR and kept productive beta chains. Entries that share a CDR3 protein sequence are merged under the most common genes and DNA. The V and J calls and clone size come from TCRdb's table, not from the authors' own analysis. The sample includes 300,000 to 450,000 distinct CDR3 sequences, with around 5.5% observed a single time. Around 2.6% of the sample is taken by the ten largest.

The data stem from a study of human T cells and chemical hapten exposure (TCRdb year 2021). For the study in its entirety: For sensitization, 2% DPC in acetone was applied to a roughly 2 cm by roughly 2 cm area of upper inner arm skin. Patients additionally received weekly therapeutic DPC doses to the scalp throughout the approximately 24-week study period. Patch testing was done on the upper back using Finn chambers containing 0.01% DPC, and results were scored after 6 days according to International Contact Dermatitis Research Group standards. The patient cohort, mostly female, included alopecia areata with under or over 50% scalp involvement, alopecia totalis and alopecia universalis. Libraries were combined into a pool for sequencing, and differences in TCR yield between samples came mainly from small differences in library volumes within the pool. This study followed changes in the peripheral blood TCR repertoire in vivo during primary and secondary sensitization of alopecia patients to the hapten diphenylcyclopropenone (DPC). Blood samples were taken from patients before sensitization (week 0) and at 2, 6 and about 24 weeks after DPC sensitization. For TCR sequencing, blood came from 25 to 35 alopecia patients at anywhere from one to four time points (pre-sensitization, 2, 6 and 24 weeks). The study at large found these results: Expanded TCRs formed significantly more large CDR3 similarity clusters than pre-sensitization or healthy control sets, consistent with antigen-driven responses. Alopecia, a presumed autoimmune disease, was present in all patients, so the immune response of the patients might differ from that of healthy individuals. Repeated subsampling changed both the strength of the expansion versus patch-test correlation and the threshold at which that correlation became significant. Patch test score correlated positively with the number of PT1 expanded TCRs, reaching significance at thresholds 8, 16 and 32 but not at 4. No change with DPC sensitization was found in the number of TCRs above 1 in 1000 frequency, and no evidence of global repertoire structure alterations was found.

V and J are trimmed by 5 bases and 5 bases, and the gene matches miss 10 bases of the junction. Reading the germline V gene gives CDR1 MNHEY and CDR2 SVGAGI. The CDR3 holds 15 amino acids from the cysteine to the phenylalanine. Kept here is only the CDR3 DNA, which spans 45 bases and is read in frame from base 1. This specimen's time point label, interpreted: pre-sensitization, week 0. The intended sense of this specimen's treatment or condition label: therapeutic diphenylcyclopropenone sensitization with weekly scalp DPC. At every patch-test visit, the blood draw took place before the patch test was put on. Patients were considered eligible if aged 18 to 70, diagnosed with alopecia and deemed suitable for DPC therapy, and patients were excluded if pregnant. Total RNA was extracted from unfractionated whole blood that had been collected in Tempus Blood RNA tubes.

The chain uses TRBV6-5 and TRBJ2-5; 8 bases in the middle match TRBD2. The sequence came from a woman aged 45-59 years with alopecia areata. Some clones in this sample may be carry-over from other donors' samples. The sample here was whole blood, taken in connection with sensitization to the hapten diphenylcyclopropenone (DPC). The CDR3: CASSQPGLESETQYF. At the DNA level, the sequence is TGTGCCAGCAGTCAACCGGGACTAGAGTCGGAGACCCAGTACTTC.